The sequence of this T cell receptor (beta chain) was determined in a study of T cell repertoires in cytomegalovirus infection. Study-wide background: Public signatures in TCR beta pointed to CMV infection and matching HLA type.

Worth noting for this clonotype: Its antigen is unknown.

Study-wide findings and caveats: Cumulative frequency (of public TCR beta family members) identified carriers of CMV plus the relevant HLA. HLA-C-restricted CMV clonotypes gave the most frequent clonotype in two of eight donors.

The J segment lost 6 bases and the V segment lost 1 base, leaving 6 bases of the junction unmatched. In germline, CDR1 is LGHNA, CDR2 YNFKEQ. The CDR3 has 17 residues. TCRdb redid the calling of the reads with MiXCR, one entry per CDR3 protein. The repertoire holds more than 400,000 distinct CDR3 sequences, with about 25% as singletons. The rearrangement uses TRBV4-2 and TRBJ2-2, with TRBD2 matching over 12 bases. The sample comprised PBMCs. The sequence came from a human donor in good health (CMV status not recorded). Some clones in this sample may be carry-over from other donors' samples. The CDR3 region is CASSQGLAGEYAGELFF. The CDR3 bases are TGTGCCAGCAGCCAAGGACTAGCGGGAGAGTATGCCGGGGAGCTGTTTTTT.